The T cell receptor (beta chain) described here comes from a study of cytomegalovirus exposure and HLA in healthy donors. In the PCR, 60 Vbeta and 13 Jbeta primers were used. Clones were sequenced by immunoSEQ multiplex PCR, and TCRdb holds only the in-frame ones, with some missing. The sample records more than 200,000 clones, 82% being singletons. Germline CDR1 reads DFQATT; CDR2 reads SNEGSKA (reference sequence). This CDR3 region has 11 residues. With V trimmed by 6 bases and J by 7 bases, 4 bases remained unmatched. The clonotype originates from a man in his forties in good health and CMV-seropositive. V gene TRBV20-1 combines with J gene TRBJ2-3; 7 nucleotides match TRBD2. Sequences were obtained from PBMCs. CDR3 DNA sequence: TGCAGTGCCACGCGGGAGAATACGCAGTATTTT. It encodes CSATRENTQYF.